The clone carrying this T cell receptor (beta chain) came up once. Its target is unknown. The time point was: peripheral blood 6 weeks after treatment start. Urothelial carcinoma, locally advanced or metastatic, affected the patients. The source of the sample is a study of PD-L1 blockade in urothelial cancer. Study-level background: Blood was subjected to analysis at 3 weeks (second dose) and 6 weeks following treatment start. Each blood sample yielded a median of 141,255 T cells. The study's findings and limits: Blood TCR clonality below the median before treatment was a predictor of better survival.

Repertoires were generated with immunoSEQ multiplex PCR, while TCRdb's copy carries only in-frame clones and drops some. Among some 120,000 clones, roughly 90% were seen once, and the ten largest hold under 2%. Sequenced here: PBMCs, sampled around atezolizumab (anti-PD-L1) treatment. The TCR was taken from a man between 60 and 75 years old with urothelial cancer.

CDR3: CASRRDTSYNEQFF. The CDR3 nucleotides read TGTGCCAGCAGGAGGGACACCTCCTACAATGAGCAGTTCTTC. The chain uses TRBV6-1 and TRBJ2-1; a weak D match, TRBD1 (6 bases). CDR1 and CDR2 from the germline V gene are MNHNS and SASEGT. The CDR3 consists of 14 residues. The V end lost 6 bases, the J end lost 0 bases, and 9 bases lay between the germline ends.